This T cell receptor (beta chain) is drawn from a study of TIL therapy for anti-PD-1-resistant metastatic lung cancer. This clone was picked up a small number of times. Time point denoted: pre-treatment sample, taken before nivolumab and TIL therapy. Adults with stage 4 NSCLC were enrolled in a phase I trial. Sequencing used immunoSEQ v3. Each library reached some 2.1 million read pairs, or about 4.5-6.5 million at deep level. The protocol was immunoSEQ multiplex PCR, while the TCRdb copy is restricted to in-frame clones and leaves out a portion. The sample holds just under 60,000 clones, around 69% seen once. The specimen was blood, collected at baseline. This receptor was taken from a person aged 25-85 years with non-small cell lung cancer.

The CDR3 spells CASSQDSGGTGYTF. CDR3 coding DNA: TGTGCCAGCAGCCAAGATTCAGGGGGGACTGGCTACACCTTC. The genes are TRBV14 and TRBJ1-2, with 7 nucleotides matching TRBD1. V was pared by 0 bases and J by 7 bases, with 5 bases of the junction left unmatched. CDR3 length equals 14 residues. Germline CDR1 and CDR2: SGHDN and FVKESK.